The rows below give T cell receptor beta chains drawn from one sample of a study of tumor-infiltrating lymphocytes in glioblastoma multiforme. TCRdb fed the multiplex PCR reads into MiXCR, producing one record per CDR3 protein. The data contain around 30,000 distinct CDR3 sequences, roughly 64% of them singletons. Sequenced: brain tumor tissue. The receptors stem from a male donor with glioblastoma. CDR3s include the opening cysteine and the closing phenylalanine or tryptophan. D genes are given only for firm matches. The listing skips clone size in some rows; elsewhere it reads once, few, many or a size class.

J gene	V gene	D gene	clone size	CDR3 DNA	CDR3 protein
TRBJ2-1	TRBV10-1	-	-	TGCGCCAGCAGTGAGTCTCTGTACCATGCGCAGTTCTTC	CASSESLYHAQFF
TRBJ1-4	TRBV4-1	-	-	TGCGCCAGCAGCCAATTCTTAGGGATAGGGAATGAAAAACTGTTTTTT	CASSQFLGIGNEKLFF
TRBJ2-5	TRBV6-5	-	-	TGTGCCAGCAGTTTCGGCTATAGAGAGACCCAGTACTTC	CASSFGYRETQYF
TRBJ2-7	TRBV28	TRBD1	-	TGTGCCAGCATCTCCGGGACAGGGGAGGCCTATGAGCAGTACTTC	CASISGTGEAYEQYF
TRBJ2-3	TRBV12-3/TRBV12-4	-	once	TGTGCCAGCAGTCCCCTCCGACGGACCACAGATAAGCAGTATTTT	CASSPLRRTTDKQYF
TRBJ2-7	TRBV25-1	TRBD2	many	TGTGCCAGCACGAACAGCGGGAGTGCCTACGAGCAGTACTTC	CASTNSGSAYEQYF
TRBJ1-2	TRBV24-1	-	-	TGTGCCACCAGGCCGGGACATTCTAACTATGGCTACACCTTC	CATRPGHSNYGYTF
TRBJ1-6	TRBV7-6	TRBD1	-	TGTGCCAGCAGCCCCCAGACAGGGCGTTCACCCCTCCACTTT	CASSPQTGRSPLHF
TRBJ2-1	TRBV13	TRBD2	-	TGTGCCAGCAGTTCAAAACTAGCGGGGGTAGACTACATTGAGCAGTTCTTC	CASSSKLAGVDYIEQFF
TRBJ1-6	TRBV6-1	-	-	TGTGCCAGCAGTGAAGTGATCGGGACAACGAGTTCACCCCTCCACTTT	CASSEVIGTTSSPLHF
TRBJ2-5	TRBV20-1	-	once	TGCAGTGCTAGTAGACCGGACGGGCAGAAAGAGACCCAGTACTTC	CSASRPDGQKETQYF
TRBJ1-1	TRBV11-2	-	-	TGTGCCAGCAGGGATATTCTAGGGGTTTGGAACACTGAAGCTTTCTTT	CASRDILGVWNTEAFF
TRBJ2-7	TRBV6-6	-	-	TGTGCCAGCAGGGACGGGTCCTACGAGCAGTACTTC	CASRDGSYEQYF
TRBJ2-2	TRBV18	-	few	TGTGCCAGCTCACCGTCCTTAGCGAACACCGGGGAGCTGTTTTTT	CASSPSLANTGELFF
TRBJ2-7	TRBV12-3/TRBV12-4	TRBD1	many	TGTGCCAGCAGAGGGACAGGGAATTCCTACGAGCAGTACTTC	CASRGTGNSYEQYF
TRBJ1-2	TRBV13	TRBD1	once	TGTGCCGGCAGCTTATTTTCGACAGGGGGTACCTATGGATACACCTTC	CAGSLFSTGGTYGYTF
TRBJ2-5	TRBV5-1	-	-	TGCGCCAACAGCTTGGGCCTGTACAAAGAGACCCAGTACTTC	CANSLGLYKETQYF
TRBJ2-2	TRBV11-3	-	medium-sized	TGTGCCAGCAGCCAGCCCGGGCCCGGGGAGCTGTTTTTT	CASSQPGPGELFF
TRBJ2-2	TRBV28	TRBD1	many	TGTGCCAGCGGCGTTTGGGACAGGGTCACCGGGGAGCTGTTTTTT	CASGVWDRVTGELFF
TRBJ1-4	TRBV29-1	-	medium-sized	TGCAGTGGGAGTTGGGGAGAAAAACTGTTTTTT	CSGSWGEKLFF
TRBJ1-2	TRBV29-1	-	medium-sized	TGCAGCGTAGAGTCGGTTATGGGGGAGTCGGGCTACACCTTC	CSVESVMGESGYTF
TRBJ2-5	TRBV5-8	TRBD2	many	TGTGCCAGCAGCTCGGCGTGGGGACTAGCAGAAGAGACCCAGTACTTC	CASSSAWGLAEETQYF
TRBJ2-3	TRBV5-4	TRBD1	-	TGTGCCAGCAGGCGAGGGACAGAAAGCACAGATGTGCAGTATTTT	CASRRGTESTDVQYF
TRBJ2-7	TRBV20-1	-	few	TGCAGTGCTAGCGCCTCTAGCAGGAGTTCCTATGAGCAGTACTTC	CSASASSRSSYEQYF
TRBJ2-7	TRBV10-3	TRBD2	-	TGTGCCATCAGTGAGACTAGCGGGAGACTCATCTACGAGCAGTACTTC	CAISETSGRLIYEQYF
TRBJ2-2	TRBV6-1	-	-	TGTGCCAGCAGGCGGGACAGACCCACCGGGGAGCTTTTTTTT	CASRRDRPTGELFF
TRBJ1-1	TRBV28	-	many	TGTGCCAGCAAGAAGAGCCAAGGGACTGAAGCTTTCTTT	CASKKSQGTEAFF
TRBJ1-3	TRBV5-1	TRBD1	-	TGCGCCAGCAGCTTGCGGCAGGGGGTCTCTGGAAACACCATATATTTT	CASSLRQGVSGNTIYF
TRBJ2-1	TRBV12-3/TRBV12-4	TRBD2	many	TGTGCCAGCAGTTTCGTGGGGGGGGGGAACAATGAGCAGTTCTTC	CASSFVGGGNNEQFF
TRBJ2-4	TRBV13	-	-	TGTGCCAGCAGCGCAGAGCTAGCATCGGCCAAAAACATTCAGTGCTTC	CASSAELASAKNIQCF
TRBJ2-1	TRBV10-2	TRBD2	-	TGCGCCAGCAGTGACCTCTTCTCTAGCGGGAGCAATGAGCAGTTCTTC	CASSDLFSSGSNEQFF
TRBJ1-1	TRBV29-1	-	-	TGCAGCGTTAGGGAACAGATAGGCCTTAACACTGAAGCTTTCTTT	CSVREQIGLNTEAFF
TRBJ2-3	TRBV29-1	-	-	TGCAGCGTAGTCGGGATTCGCATAGATACGCAGTATTTT	CSVVGIRIDTQYF
TRBJ1-2	TRBV5-5	-	few	TGTGCCAGCAGCTTCGGGCAGACTCCAACCTATGGCTACACCTTC	CASSFGQTPTYGYTF
TRBJ2-2	TRBV20-1	-	many	TGCAGTGCTAGAGATTGGGCCAAGACGAACACCGGGGAGCTGTTTTTT	CSARDWAKTNTGELFF
TRBJ2-1	TRBV6-5	-	-	TGTGCCAGCAAGGGCCAAGGGTTGAATGAGCAGTTCTTC	CASKGQGLNEQFF
TRBJ2-3	TRBV29-1	-	-	TGCCGAGTAGACGGGACTCGCACAGATACGCAGTATTTT	CRVDGTRTDTQYF
TRBJ2-7	TRBV11-1	TRBD1	-	TGTGTCAGCAGCAGACAGGGGCGGGAGCAGTACTTC	CVSSRQGREQYF
TRBJ1-1	TRBV19	-	few	TGTGCCAGTAGTATTGGAAGTATGAACACTGAAGCTTTCTTT	CASSIGSMNTEAFF
TRBJ2-1	TRBV7-9	-	-	TGTGCCAACAGCTCAGAAGTTAGTGAAAACAATGAGCAGTTCTTC	CANSSEVSENNEQFF